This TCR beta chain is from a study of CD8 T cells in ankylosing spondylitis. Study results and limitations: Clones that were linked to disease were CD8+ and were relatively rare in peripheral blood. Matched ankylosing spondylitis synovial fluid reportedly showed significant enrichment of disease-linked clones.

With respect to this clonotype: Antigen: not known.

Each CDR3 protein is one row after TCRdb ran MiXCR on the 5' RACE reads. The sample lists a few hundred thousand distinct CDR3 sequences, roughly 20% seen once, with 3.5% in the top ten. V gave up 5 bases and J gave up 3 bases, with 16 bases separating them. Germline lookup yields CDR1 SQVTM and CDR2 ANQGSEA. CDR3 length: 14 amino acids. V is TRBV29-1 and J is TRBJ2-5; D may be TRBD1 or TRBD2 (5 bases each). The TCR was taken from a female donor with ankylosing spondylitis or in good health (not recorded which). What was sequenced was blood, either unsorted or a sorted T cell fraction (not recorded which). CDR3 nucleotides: TGCAGCGTTACTAGTGGTTGGGGGAAAGAGACCCAGTACTTC. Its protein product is CSVTSGWGKETQYF.